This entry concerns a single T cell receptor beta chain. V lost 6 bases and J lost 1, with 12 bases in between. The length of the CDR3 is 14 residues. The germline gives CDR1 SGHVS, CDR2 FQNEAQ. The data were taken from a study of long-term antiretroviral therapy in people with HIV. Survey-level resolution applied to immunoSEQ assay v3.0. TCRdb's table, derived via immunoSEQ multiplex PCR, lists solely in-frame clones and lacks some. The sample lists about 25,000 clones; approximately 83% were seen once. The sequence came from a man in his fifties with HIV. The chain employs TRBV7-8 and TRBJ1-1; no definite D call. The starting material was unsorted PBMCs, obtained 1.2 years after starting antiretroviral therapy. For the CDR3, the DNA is TGTGCCAGCAGAATTCACGACGGGAACACTGAAGCTTTCTTT. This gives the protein CASRIHDGNTEAFF.